This T cell receptor beta chain appears in the sequencing data of a study of shared clonotypes between healthy human individuals. Regarding the study as a whole: It was observed that 5% to 6.5% of naive CD4 clonotypes were shared across a few donors.

On this clone itself: The antigen is undetermined.

Assay: immunoSEQ multiplex PCR; the TCRdb copy retains only in-frame clones and omits some. The table lists 500,000 to 550,000 clones, about 96% of them singletons. There were only Caucasian adults among the donors, and all lived in Nashville, Tennessee. This CDR3 has 14 amino acids. Trimming shortened V by 7 bases and J by 2 bases, and 15 bases separated the two germline ends. Germline V gene sequence: CDR1 SNHLY, CDR2 FYNNEI. The gene calls are TRBV2 and TRBJ2-7; either TRBD1 or TRBD2 may fit D (5 bases each). The receptor's source is a woman aged 25 to 39 in good health. Sequencing used naive CD4+ T cells sorted from blood. The subset here: CD45RA+ positively selected. DNA of the CDR3: TGTGCCAGCAACCGGGACGCCCAGCCCTACGAGCAGTACTTC. It codes for CASNRDAQPYEQYF.